This is a list of T cell receptor beta chains from one sample in a study of tumor-infiltrating lymphocytes in primary liver carcinoma. TCRdb fed the multiplex PCR reads into MiXCR, producing one record per CDR3 protein. The top ten clones hold around 57% of a sample with more than 55,000 distinct CDR3 sequences, 65% to 80% of them seen once. Sequences were obtained from liver tumor tissue from sampling region 2. The origin of the receptors is a man aged 35-49 years with primary liver carcinoma and hepatitis B virus infection. The conserved cysteine and the conserved F or W are not part of the CDR3 here. Rows give clone size only sometimes, using once, few, many, or a class for an expanded clone.

abundance: -
j_gene: TRBJ2-2
len: 14
v_gene: TRBV6-2/TRBV6-3
CDR3aa: ASSTLAGLNTGELF

abundance: many
j_gene: TRBJ2-3
len: 15
v_gene: TRBV5-1
CDR3aa: ASSRTWTDPDTDTQY

abundance: -
j_gene: TRBJ2-2
len: 17
v_gene: TRBV4-2
CDR3aa: ASSQGGRGYSGYTGELF

abundance: -
j_gene: TRBJ2-7
len: 13
v_gene: TRBV12-3/TRBV12-4
CDR3aa: ASSSGYGANYEQY

abundance: -
j_gene: TRBJ1-5
len: 12
v_gene: TRBV6-1
CDR3aa: ASSPSQGRQSQH

abundance: many
j_gene: TRBJ2-2
len: 12
v_gene: TRBV5-4
CDR3aa: ASSLSTGTGELF

abundance: -
j_gene: TRBJ1-1
len: 11
v_gene: TRBV11-2
CDR3aa: ASNLVDNTVAF

abundance: -
j_gene: TRBJ2-3
len: 12
v_gene: TRBV5-1
CDR3aa: ARSLGQGTGTQY

abundance: -
j_gene: TRBJ2-7
len: 16
v_gene: TRBV4-2
CDR3aa: ASSGKPGQTGGPHEQY

abundance: -
j_gene: TRBJ2-7
len: 13
v_gene: TRBV6-2/TRBV6-3
CDR3aa: ASSYLRTAAYDQY

abundance: -
j_gene: TRBJ2-5
len: 14
v_gene: TRBV11-2
CDR3aa: TSSLTTGGSEETQY

abundance: -
j_gene: TRBJ2-7
len: 12
v_gene: TRBV29-1
CDR3aa: NVGTSGRSGEQY

abundance: few
j_gene: TRBJ1-5
len: 11
v_gene: TRBV6-1
CDR3aa: ARSPDRNQPQH

abundance: -
j_gene: TRBJ2-7
len: 12
v_gene: TRBV6-5
CDR3aa: ASPSGTWYNEQY

abundance: few
j_gene: TRBJ2-4
len: 15
v_gene: TRBV10-2
CDR3aa: ASSEGTSGIAKNIQY

abundance: many
j_gene: TRBJ2-7
len: 12
v_gene: TRBV11-1
CDR3aa: ASSAFGGTYEQY

abundance: -
j_gene: TRBJ2-6
len: 14
v_gene: TRBV29-1
CDR3aa: SVFRDTDAGANVLT

abundance: medium-sized
j_gene: TRBJ2-3
len: 13
v_gene: TRBV11-2
CDR3aa: ASSIPTGATDTQY